Below, 4 T cell receptor beta chains from the same sample are listed, as sequenced in a study of blood T cell repertoires in COVID-19. Using immunoSEQ multiplex PCR, the repertoire was profiled, and TCRdb retains in-frame clones only, with some absent. The table includes a few hundred thousand clones, roughly 87% detected once. The sequenced sample was PBMCs or T cells enriched from blood (not recorded which). Every receptor here comes from a man aged 25 to 45 in a cohort exposed to, infected with or recovered from COVID-19 (not recorded which).

The V and J genes are TRBV19 and TRBJ1-1; unclear D gene. This CDR3 has 15 residues. The V end lost 1 base, the J end lost 0 bases, and 9 bases lay between the germline ends. Per the germline V gene, CDR1 is LNHDA and CDR2 is SQIVND (reference sequence). This chain's CDR3 is CASSIGGKLNTEAFF. Written as DNA, the CDR3 is TGTGCCAGTAGTATAGGAGGTAAACTGAACACTGAAGCTTTCTTT. The variable domain in full, completed from reference TRBV19 and TRBJ1-1, reads DGGITQSPKYLFRKEGQNVTLSCEQNLNHDAMYWYRQDPGQGLRLIYYSQIVNDFQKGDIAEGYSVSREKKESFPLTVTSAQKNPTAFYLCASSIGGKLNTEAFFGQGTRLTVV.

The chain has TRBV10-3 and TRBJ2-7; D is perhaps TRBD1 (6 bases). The CDR3 length is 14 residues. The V gene's germline CDR1 is ENHRY and CDR2 SYGVKD. V dropped 4 bases and J dropped 2 bases, with 12 bases sitting between them. This CDR3 is CAISVGGAPYEQYF. In DNA form, the CDR3 reads TGTGCCATCAGTGTTGGGGGCGCGCCCTACGAGCAGTACTTC.

The chain has TRBV28 and TRBJ2-5, with D perhaps TRBD1 (5 bases). The germline CDR1 and CDR2 sequences are MDHEN and SYDVKM. V lost 2 bases to trimming and J lost 4 bases, with 8 bases between them. The CDR3 runs 13 residues. CDR3 sequence (DNA): TGTGCCAGCAGTTTAGCAGGGTCAGAGACCCAGTACTTC. It specifies CASSLAGSETQYF.

The chain joins TRBV4-1 to TRBJ2-7; 9 nucleotides align to TRBD1. This CDR3 has 16 amino acids. J lost 4 bases, V lost 3 bases, and 10 bases had no gene match. The germline gives CDR1 MGHRA, CDR2 YSYEKL. The CDR3 sequence: CASSHFAGTGFYEQYF. DNA for the CDR3: TGCGCCAGCAGCCATTTTGCCGGGACAGGGTTTTACGAGCAGTACTTC.